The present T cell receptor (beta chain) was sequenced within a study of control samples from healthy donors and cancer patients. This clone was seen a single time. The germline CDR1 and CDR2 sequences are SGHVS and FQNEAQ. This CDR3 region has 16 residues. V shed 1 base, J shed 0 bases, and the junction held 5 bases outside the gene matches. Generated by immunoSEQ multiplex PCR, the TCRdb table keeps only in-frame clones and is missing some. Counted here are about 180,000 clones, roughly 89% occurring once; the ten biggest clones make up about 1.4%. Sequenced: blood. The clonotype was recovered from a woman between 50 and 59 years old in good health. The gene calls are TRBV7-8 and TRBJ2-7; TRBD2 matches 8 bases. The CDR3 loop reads CASSLGGGRSSYEQYF. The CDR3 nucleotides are TGTGCCAGCAGCTTAGGCGGGGGGCGTAGCTCCTACGAGCAGTACTTC.